The text below deals with one T cell receptor (beta chain). Trimming took 0 bases from V and 3 from J; bases not matched to a gene: 11. CDR1 and CDR2 (germline): SGHAT, FQNNGV. This CDR3 contains 18 residues. This entry is derived from a study of blood T cell repertoires in COVID-19. Individuals aged about 18 to 89 years were recruited from 24 US areas. The study counted Cohort 3 donors as recovered given two negative PCRs, clearance, or symptom resolution. Assay used: immunoSEQ multiplex PCR; TCRdb lists only in-frame clones, some missing. The sample has a few hundred thousand clones; 75% to 90% are singletons.

Sequencing was carried out using PBMCs or T cells enriched from blood (not recorded which). This chain joins TRBV11-2 and TRBJ2-5, with 9 bases matching TRBD2. The TCR was taken from a young woman who had recovered from COVID-19. The CDR3 spells CASSLDLVQRGAKETQYF. CDR3 nucleotides: TGTGCCAGCAGCTTAGATCTGGTCCAGCGGGGGGCAAAAGAGACCCAGTACTTC.